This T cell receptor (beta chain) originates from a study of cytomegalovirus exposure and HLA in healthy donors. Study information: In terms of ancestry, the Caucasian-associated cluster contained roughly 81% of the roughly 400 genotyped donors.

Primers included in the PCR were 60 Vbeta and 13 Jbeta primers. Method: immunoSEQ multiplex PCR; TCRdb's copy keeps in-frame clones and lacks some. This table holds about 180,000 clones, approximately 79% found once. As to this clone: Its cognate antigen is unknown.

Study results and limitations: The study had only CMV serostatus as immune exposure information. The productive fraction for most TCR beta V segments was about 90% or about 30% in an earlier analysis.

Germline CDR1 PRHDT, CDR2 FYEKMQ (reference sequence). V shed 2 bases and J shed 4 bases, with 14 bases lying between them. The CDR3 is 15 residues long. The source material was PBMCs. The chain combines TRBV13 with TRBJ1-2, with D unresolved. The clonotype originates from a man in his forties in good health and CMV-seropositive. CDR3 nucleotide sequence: TGTGCCAGCAGCTTAAGAGGGCCGACACCCTATGGCTACACCTTC. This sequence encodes CASSLRGPTPYGYTF.